Described below is a single T cell receptor beta chain sequence and its context. Its antigen is as yet unknown. PCR amplification relied on 60 Vbeta primers (plus 13 Jbeta primers). Assay: immunoSEQ multiplex PCR; the TCRdb copy retains only in-frame clones and omits some. The table lists approximately 170,000 clones, 83% of them singletons, with about 3.8% in the top ten. These data belong to a study of cytomegalovirus exposure and HLA in healthy donors. Whole-study results and caveats: For most TCR beta V segments, an earlier analysis put the productive rate at about 87% or about 30% of the time. In a later analysis, a missense DCLRE1C variant was linked to TCR beta V- and J-gene trimming. Presence/absence results assume similar sequencing depth per donor, which may not hold.

Trimming at V came to 5 bases and at J to 2 bases, leaving 6 bases not matched to a gene. CDR3 length equals 16 residues. CDR1 is PRHDT, CDR2 FYEKMQ, per germline (reference sequence). The genes are TRBV13 and TRBJ2-1; 10 nucleotides match TRBD2. This TCR derives from a man aged 45-65 years in good health and CMV-seropositive. Sequencing was performed on PBMCs. DNA for the CDR3: TGTGCCAGCAGCCTCCGGACTAGCGGAGCCTACAATGAGCAGTTCTTC. Amino acids: CASSLRTSGAYNEQFF.